What follows describes a single TCR beta chain. The germline gives CDR1 SEHNR, CDR2 FQNEAQ (reference sequence). CDR3 length: 17 amino acids. The trim removed 5 bases at V and 0 bases at J, leaving 6 bases unmatched. The data are from a study of blood T cell repertoires in COVID-19. Whole-study context: Sources were T cells, B-cell-depleted T cells, or PBMCs; the material itself was cDNA or gDNA.

Original handling: Nucleated cell number was recorded as an estimate derived from reference gene primer amplification. Libraries were prepared by immunoSEQ multiplex PCR; TCRdb keeps only in-frame clonotypes and omits some of them. The DNA was the basis for D and trimming; V, J and clone size are from that table. The sample contains roughly 240,000 clones, around 86% of which appear only once. This TCR came from a woman of 80 years or more with COVID-19, enrolled during active disease. Sequencing was done on a sample of peripheral blood. The V and J genes are TRBV7-9 and TRBJ2-1; 11 positions match TRBD1. The CDR3 spells CASSTGQGAGSYNEQFF. The CDR3 region has the DNA TGTGCCAGCAGCACAGGACAGGGGGCAGGCTCCTACAATGAGCAGTTCTTC. Variable domain in full (rest from reference TRBV7-9 and TRBJ2-1): DTGVSQNPRHKITKRGQNVTFRCDPISEHNRLYWYRQTLGQGPEFLTYFQNEAQLEKSRLLSDRFSAERPKGSFSTLEIQRTEQGDSAMYLCASSTGQGAGSYNEQFFGPGTRLTVL.